The 17 T cell receptor beta chains below come from one sample, sequenced in a study of blood T cell repertoires in COVID-19. Measured with immunoSEQ multiplex PCR; TCRdb has only the in-frame clones, and not every one. In the table there are about 260,000 clones, 87% of which are singletons. The specimen sequenced was peripheral blood. These TCRs come from a woman between 35 and 50 years old who had recovered from COVID-19.

This chain connects TRBV6-5 to TRBJ1-1, with TRBD1 matching over 9 bases. J gave up 4 bases and V 6 bases, and 3 bases lay outside the gene matches. Germline-derived CDR1 and CDR2 are MNHEY and SVGAGI. CDR3 size: 13 residues. CDR3: CASRGTGTTEAFF. For the CDR3, the DNA is TGTGCCAGCAGAGGGACAGGGACCACTGAAGCTTTCTTT.

This chain connects TRBV6-2 or TRBV6-3 to TRBJ2-6, with 8 bases that match TRBD1. Germline trimming cut 2 bases from V and 0 bases from J; bases unmatched to any gene: 3. Germline assignment: CDR1 MNHEY and CDR2 SVGEGT. This CDR3 is built from 17 residues. This chain's CDR3 is CASSYPGTGSGANVLTF. DNA of the CDR3: TGTGCCAGCAGTTACCCCGGGACAGGCTCTGGGGCCAACGTCCTGACTTTC.

The V and J genes are TRBV27 and TRBJ2-1; 11 nucleotides align to TRBD2. This CDR3 is 16 amino acids long. After removal of 5 bases from V and 7 bases from J, the junction contained 10 bases not matched to a gene. Germline CDR1 and CDR2: MNHEY and SMNVEV (reference sequence). CDR3 nucleotide sequence: TGTGCCAGCAGTCCATTAGCGGGGGGGCCTAGGAATGAGCAGTTCTTC. Amino acids: CASSPLAGGPRNEQFF.

The rearrangement uses TRBV7-2 and TRBJ1-2, with 8 bases lining up with TRBD1. The CDR3 extends over 13 amino acids. Per germline, CDR1 SGHTA and CDR2 FQGNSA. Germline trimming cut 5 bases from V and 8 bases from J; bases unmatched to any gene: 7. CDR3 region: CASSARGRMGYTF. In DNA form, the CDR3 reads TGTGCCAGCAGCGCCAGGGGGCGCATGGGCTACACCTTC.

The CDR3, as DNA: TGCGCCAGCAGCGTAGCGGGGGGCACAGATACGCAGTATTTT. This gives the protein CASSVAGGTDTQYF. The rearrangement uses TRBV5-1 and TRBJ2-3, with 9 bases that match TRBD2. With V trimmed by 4 bases and J by 1 base, 1 base remained unmatched. Germline V gives CDR1 SGHRS, CDR2 YFSETQ. This CDR3 contains 14 residues.

V and J are TRBV10-2 and TRBJ2-7, with 9 bases matching TRBD1. V lost 7 bases and J lost 5; bases outside the gene matches: 9. The CDR3 length is 14 residues. Germline loops: CDR1 WSHSY, CDR2 SAAADI. The CDR3 DNA follows: TGCGCCAGCATGTGGGACAGGGAGCTCAACGAGCAGTACTTC. Translated: CASMWDRELNEQYF.

This sequence joins TRBV19 and TRBJ1-5, with 10 bases lining up with TRBD1. CDR1 and CDR2 from the germline V gene are LNHDA and SQIVND (reference sequence). The CDR3 has 16 amino acids. Trimming took 5 bases from V and 3 from J; bases not matched to a gene: 7. DNA for the CDR3: TGTGCCAGTAGTGTCAGGACAGGGGGATTCAATCAGCCCCAGCATTTT. It codes for CASSVRTGGFNQPQHF.

This clone was observed a few times. V is TRBV18 and J is TRBJ1-1; weak D call: TRBD1 (6 bases). The germline gives CDR1 KGHSH, CDR2 LQKENI. CDR3 length: 16 amino acids. Trimming removed 1 base from V and 2 bases from J, with 14 bases in between. In nucleotides, the CDR3 is TGTGCCAGCTCACCACAGAGACAGGAGCTAAACACTGAAGCTTTCTTT. Amino acids: CASSPQRQELNTEAFF.

This clone was seen only once. The V call is TRBV7-9, the J call TRBJ2-3; D is undetermined. Germline CDR1 reads SEHNR; CDR2 reads FQNEAQ (reference sequence). Trimming pared 1 base from V and 3 bases from J, leaving 8 bases between. CDR3 size: 14 residues. Here the CDR3 reads CASSLGSLTDTQYF. As DNA, the CDR3 is TGTGCCAGCAGCTTAGGGTCACTGACAGATACGCAGTATTTT. The full variable domain, with the rest looked up from reference TRBV7-9 and TRBJ2-3, is DTGVSQNPRHKITKRGQNVTFRCDPISEHNRLYWYRQTLGQGPEFLTYFQNEAQLEKSRLLSDRFSAERPKGSFSTLEIQRTEQGDSAMYLCASSLGSLTDTQYFGPGTRLTVL.

With regard to this clone: The same CDR3 arises from other DNA sequences in this sample as well. The V gene is TRBV19, the J gene TRBJ1-4; TRBD1 matches at 9 bases. The CDR3 covers 14 residues. Germline values: CDR1 LNHDA, CDR2 SQIVND (reference sequence). The V gene end was trimmed by 6 bases and the J gene end by 8 bases; junction bases not matched to a gene: 7. The CDR3 nucleotides are TGTGCCAGTAGCTCCGGGACAGGGTACGAAAAACTGTTTTTT. It is translated as CASSSGTGYEKLFF. Full variable domain (outside the CDR3, taken from reference TRBV19 and TRBJ1-4): DGGITQSPKYLFRKEGQNVTLSCEQNLNHDAMYWYRQDPGQGLRLIYYSQIVNDFQKGDIAEGYSVSREKKESFPLTVTSAQKNPTAFYLCASSSGTGYEKLFFGSGTQLSVL.

The genes are TRBV4-3 and TRBJ1-4; D is uncertain. The CDR3 has 17 residues. Germline CDR1 and CDR2: LGHNA and YSLEER. The V gene lost 0 bases and the J gene lost 7 bases, with 18 bases spanning the gap. The CDR3 protein is CASSQDPGPVGGEKLFF. The DNA for the CDR3 is TGCGCCAGCAGCCAAGACCCGGGTCCCGTAGGCGGTGAAAAACTGTTTTTT.

V is TRBV29-1 and J is TRBJ2-3; 12 nucleotides line up with TRBD2. The germline CDR1 and CDR2 sequences are SQVTM and ANQGSEA. This CDR3 has 17 amino acids. The V gene end was trimmed by 5 bases and the J gene end by 2 bases; junction bases not matched to a gene: 11. The CDR3 DNA sequence: TGCAGCGTTTTTTCCCTAGCGGGGGGGCAACCCACAGATACGCAGTATTTT. Translation gives CSVFSLAGGQPTDTQYF.

V gene TRBV7-8 combines with J gene TRBJ2-7, with 15 bases that match TRBD2. Germline CDR1 SGHVS, CDR2 FQNEAQ. Trimming at V came to 7 bases and at J to 4 bases, leaving 8 bases not matched to a gene. CDR3 length: 16 amino acids. Here the CDR3 reads CASTRTSGGARYEQYF. DNA of the CDR3: TGTGCCAGCACCCGGACTAGCGGGGGGGCCCGGTACGAGCAGTACTTC.

The chain employs TRBV5-1 and TRBJ2-2, with a possible D match to TRBD2 (7 bases). Trimming stripped 6 bases from V and 4 bases from J, with 19 bases between. Germline CDR1 is SGHRS and CDR2 is YFSETQ. CDR3 length: 16 amino acids. In DNA form, the CDR3 reads TGCGCCAGCACATACCCGAGGGGGGGAAGCACCGGGGAGCTGTTTTTT. Encoded protein: CASTYPRGGSTGELFF.

The V call is TRBV12-3 or TRBV12-4, the J call TRBJ1-2, with a weak D call TRBD1 (6 bases). Trimming took off 7 bases at V and 8 bases at J, with 17 bases between the two ends. CDR3 length: 13 amino acids. The CDR3 nucleotides read TGTGCCAGCACTTTGCGCCCAGGGGCCGGCTACACCTTC. It specifies CASTLRPGAGYTF.

This clone is a singleton in its sample. The chain couples TRBV25-1 to TRBJ1-1; TRBD1 agrees at 10 bases. Germline V CDR1 and CDR2: MGHDK, SYGVNS. Trimming cost V 4 bases and J 1 base; bases outside gene matches: 6. This CDR3 region has 16 residues. The CDR3 DNA is TGTGCCAGCAGTGCAGGGGACAGGGGAGGGAACACTGAAGCTTTCTTT. The encoded protein is CASSAGDRGGNTEAFF.

The rearrangement links TRBV2 to TRBJ2-1; TRBD1 agrees at 7 bases. The CDR3 loop spans 15 amino acids. Germline V gene lookup returns CDR1 SNHLY and CDR2 FYNNEI. With 6 bases clipped from V and 2 bases from J, the junction kept 7 bases outside the gene matches. The CDR3 DNA sequence: TGTGCCAGCAGCGGGACAGTTTCTACCTACAATGAGCAGTTCTTC. This encodes CASSGTVSTYNEQFF.